This TCR beta chain was sequenced for a study of shared clonotypes between healthy human individuals. Study-level information: Donors, aged 18 to 49, were a couple of women and a few men.

A CD45RA-negative memory subset and a CD45RA+ naive subset were separated from the CD4+ cells. Splitting of each subset's genomic DNA was done evenly across several immunoSEQ plates. Under the authors' procedure: Quality scores were absent from the junction-only immunoSEQ sequences, so filtering differed. This table comes from immunoSEQ multiplex PCR, and its TCRdb copy is limited to in-frame clones, with some not included. D and trimming were read from the DNA, whereas the V and J calls and clone size are those reported in that table. This sample carries 2 million to 2.5 million clones, roughly 90% of them seen once, and the ten largest clones take approximately 0.39%. A note on this clone: Mismatch with germline at one junction end may stem from a read error.

CDR3 size: 15 residues. Germline values: CDR1 KGHSH, CDR2 LQKENI. The chain couples TRBV18 to TRBJ2-7; tentative D call: TRBD2 (5 bases). What was sequenced was naive CD4+ T cells from PBMCs. The subset: CD45RA+ positively selected. This clonotype originated in a young man in good health. Some clones in this sample may be carry-over from other donors' samples. The CDR3 coding sequence is TGTGCCAGCTCCCCACCCGGGGAGCGAGTATACGAGCAGTACTTC. Its protein product is CASSPPGERVYEQYF.